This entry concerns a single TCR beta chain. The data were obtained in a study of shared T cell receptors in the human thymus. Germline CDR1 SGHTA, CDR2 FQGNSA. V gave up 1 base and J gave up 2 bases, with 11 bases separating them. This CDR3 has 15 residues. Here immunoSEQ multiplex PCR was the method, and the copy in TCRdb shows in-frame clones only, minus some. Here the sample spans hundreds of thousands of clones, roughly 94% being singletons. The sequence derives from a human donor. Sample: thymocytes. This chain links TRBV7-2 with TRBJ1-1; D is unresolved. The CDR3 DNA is TGTGCCAGCAGCTTAGTACGGATGAATAACACTGAAGCTTTCTTT. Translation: CASSLVRMNNTEAFF. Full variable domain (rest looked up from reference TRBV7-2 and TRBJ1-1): GAGVSQSPSNKVTEKGKDVELRCDPISGHTALYWYRQSLGQGLEFLIYFQGNSAPDKSGLPSDRFSAERTGGSVSTLTIQRTQQEDSAVYLCASSLVRMNNTEAFFGQGTRLTVV.